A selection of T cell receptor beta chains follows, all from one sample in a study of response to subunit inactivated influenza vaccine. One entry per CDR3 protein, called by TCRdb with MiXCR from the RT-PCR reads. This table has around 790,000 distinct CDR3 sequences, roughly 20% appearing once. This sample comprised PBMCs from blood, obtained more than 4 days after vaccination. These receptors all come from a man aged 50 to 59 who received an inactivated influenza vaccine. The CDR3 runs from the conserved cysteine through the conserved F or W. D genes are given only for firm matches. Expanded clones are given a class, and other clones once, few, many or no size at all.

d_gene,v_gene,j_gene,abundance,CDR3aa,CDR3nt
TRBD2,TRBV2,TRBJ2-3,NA,CASSERLAGQEYF,TGTGCCAGCAGTGAAAGGCTAGCGGGGCAAGAGTATTTT
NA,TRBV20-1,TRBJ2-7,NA,CSARDVGQLTYEQYF,TGCAGTGCTAGAGATGTGGGGCAACTCACTTACGAGCAGTACTTC
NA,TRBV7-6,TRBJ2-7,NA,CASSHPGVYEQYF,TGTGCCAGCAGCCATCCAGGGGTCTACGAGCAGTACTTC
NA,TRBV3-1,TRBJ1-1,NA,CASSPTSSMNTEAFF,TGTGCCAGCAGCCCTACCAGTTCCATGAACACTGAAGCTTTCTTT
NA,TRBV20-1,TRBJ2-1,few,CSAREVPKEQFF,TGCAGTGCTAGAGAGGTTCCGAAGGAGCAGTTCTTC
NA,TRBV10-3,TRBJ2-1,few,CAISVTGPNEQFF,TGTGCCATCAGTGTTACAGGACCCAATGAGCAGTTCTTC
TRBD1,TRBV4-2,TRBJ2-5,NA,CASSQDPGQGETQYF,TGTGCCAGCAGCCAAGATCCGGGACAGGGAGAGACCCAGTACTTC
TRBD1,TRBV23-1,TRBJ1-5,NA,CASSQRGQVDSNQPQHF,TGCGCCAGCAGTCAAAGGGGACAGGTGGATAGCAATCAGCCCCAGCATTTT
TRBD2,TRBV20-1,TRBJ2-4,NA,CSAPRSGTRNIQYF,TGCAGTGCTCCACGTAGCGGGACCCGAAACATTCAGTACTTC
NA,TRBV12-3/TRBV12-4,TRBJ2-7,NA,CASSRFSYEQYF,TGTGCCAGCAGCCGCTTCTCCTACGAGCAGTACTTC
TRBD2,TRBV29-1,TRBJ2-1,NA,CSVEMVFSGGIYNEQFF,TGCAGCGTTGAGATGGTATTTAGCGGGGGGATCTACAATGAGCAGTTCTTC
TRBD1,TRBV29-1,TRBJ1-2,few,CSVYRDRVYGYTF,TGCAGCGTCTACCGAGACAGGGTTTATGGCTACACCTTC
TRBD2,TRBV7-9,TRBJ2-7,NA,CASSSAGLASREQYF,TGTGCCAGCAGCTCCGCGGGACTAGCTTCTCGAGAGCAGTATTTC
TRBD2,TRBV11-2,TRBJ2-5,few,CASSTITGLAGDRETQYF,TGTGCCAGCAGCACAATAACGGGACTAGCGGGAGATCGGGAGACCCAGTACTTC
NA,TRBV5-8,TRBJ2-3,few,CASSFVNPDTQYF,TGTGCCAGCAGCTTCGTGAATCCAGATACGCAGTATTTT
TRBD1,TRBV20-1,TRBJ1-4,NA,CSARVPTGAANEKLFF,TGTAGTGCTAGAGTGCCAACAGGGGCTGCTAATGAAAAACTGTTTTTT
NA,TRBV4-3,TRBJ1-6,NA,CASSQEGNLSPLHF,TGCGCCAGCAGCCAAGAGGGGAACCTTTCACCCCTCCACTTT
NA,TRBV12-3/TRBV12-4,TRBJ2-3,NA,CASTLDWARGTDTQYF,TGTGCCAGCACCTTAGACTGGGCACGGGGCACAGATACGCAGTATTTT
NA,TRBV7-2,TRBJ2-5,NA,CASSLVGAWETQYF,TGTGCCAGCAGCTTAGTCGGTGCCTGGGAGACCCAGTACTTC
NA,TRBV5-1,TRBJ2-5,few,CASSGGPWQQGETQYF,TGCGCCAGCAGCGGTGGGCCATGGCAGCAAGGCGAGACCCAGTACTTC
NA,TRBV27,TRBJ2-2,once,CASSFRQSRTTGELFF,TGTGCCAGCAGTTTTCGACAATCACGGACCACCGGGGAGCTGTTTTTT
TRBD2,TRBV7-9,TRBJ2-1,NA,CASSQRLAEPREQFF,TGTGCCAGCAGCCAACGCCTAGCGGAGCCCCGTGAGCAGTTCTTC
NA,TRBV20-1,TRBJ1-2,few,CSALDSLTGYGYTF,TGCAGTGCTTTAGACAGCCTGACGGGGTATGGCTACACCTTC
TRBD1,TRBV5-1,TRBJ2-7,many,CASRQGQGYEQYF,TGCGCCAGCAGGCAGGGACAGGGCTACGAGCAGTACTTC
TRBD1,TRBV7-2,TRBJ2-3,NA,CASTRQGMDTQYF,TGTGCCAGCACCCGACAGGGCATGGATACGCAGTATTTT
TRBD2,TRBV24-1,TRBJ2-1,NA,CATSDPGVAGSNEQFF,TGTGCCACCAGTGACCCCGGGGTAGCGGGGTCAAATGAGCAGTTCTTC
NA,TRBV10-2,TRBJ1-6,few,CASSGRGIEGSSSYNSPLHF,TGCGCCAGCAGTGGCAGAGGGATCGAGGGGTCGAGCTCCTATAATTCACCCCTCCACTTT
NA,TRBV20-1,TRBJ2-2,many,CSARDGNTGELFF,TGCAGTGCTAGAGACGGGAACACCGGGGAGCTGTTTTTT
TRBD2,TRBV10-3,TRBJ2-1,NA,CAIRTLAGDYNEQFF,TGTGCCATCAGGACGCTAGCGGGAGATTACAATGAGCAGTTCTTC
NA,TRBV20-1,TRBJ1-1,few,CSARDFGRGNTEAFF,TGCAGTGCTAGAGATTTCGGCAGGGGGAACACTGAAGCTTTCTTT
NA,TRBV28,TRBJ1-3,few,CASSRGRGGNTIYF,TGTGCCAGCAGTCGGGGACGGGGTGGAAACACCATATATTTT
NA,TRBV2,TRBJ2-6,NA,CTCSPRRGRSSGANVLTF,TGTACCTGCAGTCCTAGGAGGGGACGGAGCTCTGGGGCCAACGTCCTGACTTTC
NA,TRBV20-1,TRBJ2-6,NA,CSARQGSAGANVLTF,TGCAGTGCTAGACAGGGTTCGGCTGGGGCCAACGTCCTGACTTTC
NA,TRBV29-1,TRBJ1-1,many,CSGREWGNTEAFF,TGCAGCGGCAGGGAGTGGGGGAACACTGAAGCTTTCTTT
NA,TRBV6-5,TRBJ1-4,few,CASSSGPSGEKLFF,TGTGCCAGCAGTTCGGGGCCTTCGGGTGAAAAACTGTTTTTT
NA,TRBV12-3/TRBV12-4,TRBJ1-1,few,CASTPTVGTEAFF,TGTGCCAGCACGCCCACGGTAGGGACTGAAGCTTTCTTT
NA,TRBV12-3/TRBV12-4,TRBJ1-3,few,CASSLTTGNTIYF,TGTGCCAGCAGTTTGACAACAGGAAACACCATATATTTT
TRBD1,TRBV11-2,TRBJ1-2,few,CASSLGDRGVDGYTF,TGTGCCAGCAGCTTAGGGGACAGGGGAGTTGATGGCTACACCTTC
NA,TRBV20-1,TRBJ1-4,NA,CSARGPQVEKLFF,TGCAGTGCTAGGGGCCCCCAGGTTGAAAAACTGTTTTTT
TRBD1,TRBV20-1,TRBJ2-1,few,CSANARQGLYNEQFF,TGCAGTGCTAATGCCAGACAGGGTTTATACAATGAGCAGTTCTTC
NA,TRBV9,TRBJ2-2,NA,CASSVTSNTGELFF,TGTGCCAGCAGCGTTACTTCGAACACCGGGGAGCTGTTTTTT
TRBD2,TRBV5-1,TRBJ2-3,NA,CASSTGTSRDTQYF,TGCGCCAGCAGCACCGGGACTAGTCGGGATACGCAGTATTTT
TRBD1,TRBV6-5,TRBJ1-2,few,CASSLGQGTIGYTF,TGTGCCAGCAGTTTGGGACAGGGGACGATTGGCTACACCTTC
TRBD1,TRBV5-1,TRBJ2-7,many,CASSLDVGTGAREQYF,TGCGCCAGCAGCTTGGACGTCGGGACAGGGGCCCGCGAGCAGTACTTC
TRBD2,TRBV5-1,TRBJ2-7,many,CASSFSSGGYEQYF,TGCGCCAGCAGCTTTTCTAGCGGGGGCTACGAGCAGTACTTC
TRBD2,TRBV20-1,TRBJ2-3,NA,CSASIAGAPTDTQYF,TGCAGTGCTAGTATAGCGGGAGCCCCCACAGATACGCAGTATTTT
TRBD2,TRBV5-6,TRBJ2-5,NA,CASSLEPSGGETQYF,TGTGCCAGCAGCTTGGAGCCTAGCGGGGGAGAGACCCAGTACTTC
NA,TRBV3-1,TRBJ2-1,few,CASSRKGVDEQFF,TGTGCCAGCAGCCGAAAGGGAGTCGATGAGCAGTTCTTC
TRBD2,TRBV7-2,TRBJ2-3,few,CASSLGSSGDTQYF,TGTGCCAGCAGCTTAGGGTCTAGCGGAGATACGCAGTATTTT
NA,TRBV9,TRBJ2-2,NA,CASSPRSDTGELFF,TGTGCCAGCAGCCCCAGATCAGACACCGGGGAGCTGTTTTTT